Many counts were recorded for the clone carrying this T cell receptor (beta chain). Antigen unknown. V lost 2 bases and J 1 base, leaving 5 bases between the germline ends. This CDR3 region has 13 residues. The germline gives CDR1 SGHRS, CDR2 YFSETQ. This specimen belongs to a study of T cells after yellow fever vaccination. Findings and caveats of the study: A weaker but faster secondary response was observed, peaking on day 5 versus 15. Among primary-vaccination clones, most reappeared after the booster, at about 95% for CD4 and approximately 88% for CD8.

The TCR cDNA carried a universal primer site and UMIs from 5'RACE template switching. TCRdb ran MiXCR on the 5' RACE reads and lists one entry per CDR3 protein. The sample yields about 150,000 distinct CDR3 sequences, roughly 6.2% seen once. The V and J genes are TRBV5-1 and TRBJ2-3; D is unclear. The TCR comes from a man younger than 35 who received the YFV17D yellow fever vaccine. Sequencing was performed on CD4+ T cells sorted from PBMCs, taken on the day of the first yellow fever vaccination. The CDR3 loop is CASSFEGTDTQYF. The CDR3 nucleotides read TGCGCCAGCAGCTTCGAGGGCACAGATACGCAGTATTTT.